Shown below are 17 T cell receptor beta chains from a single sample sequenced in a study. TCRdb reanalysed the 5' RACE reads using MiXCR and keeps one entry per CDR3 protein. The data show about 23,000 distinct CDR3 sequences, roughly 33% seen once. The specimen was tumor-infiltrating naive CD4+ T cells sorted from the breast tumor. The subset was: naive CD4+ T cells, CD4+CD45RA+CD25-. These receptors originate from a female donor with breast cancer.

This chain joins TRBV7-6 and TRBJ2-3; D is unresolved. The CDR3 extends over 14 amino acids. Germline values: CDR1 SGHVS, CDR2 FNYEAQ. V dropped 1 base and J dropped 0 bases, with 5 bases sitting between them. CDR3 region: CASSLGESTDTQYF. The CDR3 DNA sequence: TGTGCCAGCAGCTTAGGCGAGAGCACAGATACGCAGTATTTT. The whole variable domain, remainder taken from reference TRBV7-6 and TRBJ2-3, is GAGVSQSPRYKVTKRGQDVALRCDPISGHVSLYWYRQALGQGPEFLTYFNYEAQQDKSGLPNDRFSAERPEGSISTLTIQRTEQRDSAMYRCASSLGESTDTQYFGPGTRLTVL.

This sequence joins TRBV5-1 and TRBJ2-7, with 7 bases fitting TRBD2. V shed 4 bases, J shed 1 base, and the junction held 5 bases outside the gene matches. The germline V gene has CDR1 SGHRS and CDR2 YFSETQ. CDR3 length: 14 amino acids. The CDR3 DNA reads as TGCGCCAGCAGCGTGGGACTACTTTCCTACGAGCAGTACTTC. It encodes CASSVGLLSYEQYF.

CDR3 bases: TGCGCCAGCAGCCCCGGGACTAGCGGCCTGGGTGAGCAGTTCTTC. Its translation is CASSPGTSGLGEQFF. The V gene is TRBV5-1, the J gene TRBJ2-1; 11 bases line up with TRBD2. The junction had 9 bases not matched to a gene; V was cut back by 4 bases and J by 9 bases. Germline CDR1 SGHRS, CDR2 YFSETQ. This CDR3 region has 15 residues. The whole variable domain, remainder taken from reference TRBV5-1 and TRBJ2-1, is KAGVTQTPRYLIKTRGQQVTLSCSPISGHRSVSWYQQTPGQGLQFLFEYFSETQRNKGNFPGRFSGRQFSNSRSEMNVSTLELGDSALYLCASSPGTSGLGEQFFGPGTRLTVL.

The gene calls are TRBV6-8 and TRBJ1-1; tentative D call: TRBD1 (6 bases). The CDR3 consists of 11 residues. Germline values: CDR1 MNHGY, CDR2 SAAAGT. Trimming took 2 bases from V and 9 from J, leaving 7 bases between them. CDR3 nucleotides: TGTGCCAGCAGTTACACAGGGCAAGCTTTCTTT. Residues: CASSYTGQAFF.

This clonotype appeared a few times. This chain links TRBV4-1 with TRBJ1-2; D uncertain. The CDR3 consists of 13 residues. Trimming stripped 1 base from V and 8 bases from J, with 11 bases between. Per germline, CDR1 MGHRA and CDR2 YSYEKL. The CDR3 sequence: CASSQGSERGYTF. CDR3 sequence (DNA): TGCGCCAGCAGCCAAGGGTCCGAGCGGGGCTACACCTTC.

This clonotype was counted ten times or more. V usage is TRBV11-3 and J usage is TRBJ2-1; 13 bases line up with TRBD2. Germline values: CDR1 SGHNT, CDR2 YENEEA. The CDR3 runs to 16 residues. J gave up 7 bases and V 5 bases, and 8 bases lay outside the gene matches. The CDR3 loop reads CASSRIGTSGKNEQFF. The CDR3, as DNA: TGTGCCAGCAGCCGGATCGGGACTAGCGGGAAGAATGAGCAGTTCTTC.

As DNA, the CDR3 is TGTGCCAGCAGCTTAGCCGGTCGATTTCTCGAGCAGTACTTC. Amino acids: CASSLAGRFLEQYF. The chain uses TRBV11-2 and TRBJ2-7, with unresolved D. Germline assignment: CDR1 SGHAT and CDR2 FQNNGV. CDR3 size: 14 residues. V lost 1 base to trimming and J lost 6 bases, with 13 bases between them.

The chain recombines TRBV4-1 with TRBJ1-1, with TRBD1 identical over 8 bases. V was pared by 4 bases and J by 5 bases, with 9 bases of the junction left unmatched. The length of the CDR3 is 15 residues. Germline CDR1 reads MGHRA; CDR2 reads YSYEKL. This chain's CDR3 is CASSPGQGGGTEAFF. The CDR3 nucleotides read TGCGCCAGCAGCCCTGGACAGGGAGGAGGAACTGAAGCTTTCTTT.

This chain joins TRBV29-1 and TRBJ2-5; tentative D call: TRBD1 (6 bases). The germline V gene has CDR1 SQVTM and CDR2 ANQGSEA. Trimming left V 7 bases short and J 4 bases short, with 13 bases between. This CDR3 spans 12 amino acids. In DNA, the CDR3 is TGCAGCGGGTATACAGGGTCAGAGACCCAGTACTTC. Protein sequence: CSGYTGSETQYF.

Turning to this clonotype: A much bigger clone sits one base away, suggesting this may be a read error. The chain links TRBV4-1 to TRBJ2-7; D remains unclear. Trimming removed 3 bases at V and 2 bases at J, with 8 bases between. The CDR3 is 13 residues long. Germline V CDR1 and CDR2: MGHRA, YSYEKL. DNA for the CDR3: TGCGCCAGCAGCCACGCCGCTGCCTACGAGCAGTACTTC. Amino acids: CASSHAAAYEQYF.

The chain recombines TRBV25-1 with TRBJ2-3, with 10 bases identical to TRBD2. The junction had 5 bases not matched to a gene; V was cut back by 4 bases and J by 4 bases. Germline V lookup: CDR1 MGHDK, CDR2 SYGVNS. CDR3 length: 15 amino acids. The CDR3: CASSGKREGADTQYF. In DNA, the CDR3 is TGTGCCAGCAGTGGGAAGCGGGAGGGCGCAGATACGCAGTATTTT.

This clonotype occurred many times. The V gene is TRBV19, the J gene TRBJ1-5, with 10 bases fitting TRBD1. The CDR3 has 17 residues. Germline CDR1 and CDR2: LNHDA and SQIVND (reference sequence). The V and J ends lost 4 bases and 5 bases, in that order; junction bases with no gene match: 11. Here the CDR3 reads CASSRGLGQGVDQPQHF. The CDR3 DNA reads as TGTGCCAGTAGTAGAGGGCTCGGACAGGGGGTCGATCAGCCCCAGCATTTT.

This sequence joins TRBV5-1 and TRBJ2-7, with unresolved D. CDR1 SGHRS and CDR2 YFSETQ come from the germline V gene. Between the trimmed V and J ends, which lost 0 bases and 2 bases, there was a span of 9 bases. This CDR3 contains 14 residues. The CDR3 bases are TGCGCCAGCAGCTTGGCGGCAGTAACCTACGAGCAGTACTTC. This sequence encodes CASSLAAVTYEQYF.

A word on this clonotype: This may be a read error, as it is one base from a much larger clone. The V gene is TRBV2, the J gene TRBJ2-7; no definite D call. The CDR3 is 15 amino acids. CDR1 SNHLY and CDR2 FYNNEI come from the germline V gene. The DNA of the CDR3 is TGTGCCAGCAGTGGACAAAACTTAATCGCCTACGAGCAGTGCTTC. Translating gives CASSGQNLIAYEQCF.

This clonotype was observed at least ten times. V and J are TRBV19 and TRBJ2-1, with 10 bases aligning to TRBD2. From germline, CDR1 is LNHDA and CDR2 SQIVND (reference sequence). The CDR3 is 14 residues long. Trimming took 0 bases from V and 10 from J; bases not matched to a gene: 3. The CDR3 sequence: CASSIDLAGVEQFF. The DNA of the CDR3 is TGTGCCAGTAGTATAGACCTAGCGGGAGTGGAGCAGTTCTTC. Complete variable domain (other parts from reference TRBV19 and TRBJ2-1): DGGITQSPKYLFRKEGQNVTLSCEQNLNHDAMYWYRQDPGQGLRLIYYSQIVNDFQKGDIAEGYSVSREKKESFPLTVTSAQKNPTAFYLCASSIDLAGVEQFFGPGTRLTVL.

This clonotype was seen at least ten times. The chain is built from TRBV7-2 and TRBJ1-1; the D gene is possibly TRBD1 (5 bases). The V gene lost 3 bases and the J gene lost 2 bases, with 10 bases spanning the gap. Germline V gives CDR1 SGHTA, CDR2 FQGNSA. CDR3 size: 14 residues. The CDR3 nucleotides read TGTGCCAGCAGCTTGTTCAGGGTAAACACTGAAGCTTTCTTT. Protein sequence: CASSLFRVNTEAFF. The complete variable domain, with remaining parts taken from reference TRBV7-2 and TRBJ1-1, reads GAGVSQSPSNKVTEKGKDVELRCDPISGHTALYWYRQSLGQGLEFLIYFQGNSAPDKSGLPSDRFSAERTGGSVSTLTIQRTQQEDSAVYLCASSLFRVNTEAFFGQGTRLTVV.

The sample holds many counts of this clonotype. The rearrangement joins TRBV6-1 to TRBJ1-5; 11 bases agree with TRBD1. Germline loops: CDR1 MNHNS, CDR2 SASEGT. V gave up 3 bases and J gave up 4 bases; unmatched junction bases: 5. The CDR3 runs to 16 residues. CDR3 loop: CASSDRTGGRNQPQHF. The CDR3 bases are TGTGCCAGCAGTGACCGGACAGGGGGCAGGAATCAGCCCCAGCATTTT.